This T cell receptor beta chain is drawn from a study of T cells after yellow fever vaccination. This clonotype was counted a few times. The V gene's germline CDR1 is SEHNR and CDR2 FQNEAQ (reference sequence). Losses at the gene ends were 5 bases for V and 0 bases for J; bases not matched to a gene: 9. The CDR3 sequence is 16 residues long. Template-switching 5'RACE yielded the TCR cDNA; a universal primer site and UMIs were added in the process. TCRdb analysed the 5' RACE reads with MiXCR anew, one entry per CDR3 protein. This sample has 300,000 to 400,000 distinct CDR3 sequences, with about 10% found just once.

The material sequenced was CD4+ T cells sorted from PBMCs, taken 45 days after the yellow fever booster vaccination. This clonotype was obtained from a man aged 18 to 30 who received the YFV17D yellow fever vaccine. The chain uses TRBV7-9 and TRBJ1-2; TRBD1 matches 7 bases. The CDR3 nucleotides are TGTGCCAGCAGCCCCTCCGGGACAGTGACTAACTATGGCTACACCTTC. Translated: CASSPSGTVTNYGYTF.